One and the same sample provided the 8 T cell receptor beta chains below, sequenced in a study of identical twins. In TCRdb, the 5' RACE reads were re-called with MiXCR into one record per CDR3 protein. The data contain a few hundred thousand distinct CDR3 sequences, around a tenth of them singletons. Another study also made use of these data, one on yellow fever vaccine responses in identical twins.

Sample: PBMCs. These receptors all come from a woman aged 18-30 years in good health.

This clonotype appeared many times. J is TRBJ1-5 and V is TRBV24-1, with 8 bases lining up with TRBD1. The length of the CDR3 is 18 residues. CDR1 and CDR2 from the germline V gene are KGHDR and SFDVKD. J gave up 2 bases and V 2 bases, and 10 bases lay outside the gene matches. In nucleotides, the CDR3 is TGTGCCACCAGTGATTCAAACAGGGGGAAGAATGGCAATCAGCCCCAGCATTTT. This encodes CATSDSNRGKNGNQPQHF.

The DNA of the CDR3 is TGCAGTGCTAGAGACTCGACAGGGGACACTGAAGCTTTCTTT. This codes for CSARDSTGDTEAFF. The chain combines TRBV20-1 with TRBJ1-1; TRBD1 matches at 8 bases. The CDR3 loop spans 14 amino acids. In germline, CDR1 is DFQATT, CDR2 SNEGSKA (reference sequence). The V segment lost 0 bases and the J segment 3 bases; nucleotides outside the gene matches: 3.

This clonotype was recorded at least ten times. The gene calls are TRBV12-3 or TRBV12-4 and TRBJ1-5; D uncertain. CDR3 length: 14 residues. V was pared by 6 bases and J by 3 bases, with 12 bases between. The CDR3, as DNA: TGTGCCAGCAGCTACGGTCTACTCAATCAGCCCCAGCATTTT. It translates to CASSYGLLNQPQHF.

CDR3 residues: CASKGQAGVNEKLFF. The DNA for the CDR3 is TGTGCCAGCAAAGGACAGGCAGGGGTTAATGAAAAACTGTTTTTT. The chain joins TRBV2 to TRBJ1-4; 7 bases fit TRBD1. CDR3 length: 15 residues. V lost 7 bases and J lost 4; bases outside the gene matches: 9. CDR1 SNHLY and CDR2 FYNNEI come from the germline V gene. The full variable domain, completed using reference TRBV2 and TRBJ1-4, is EPEVTQTPSHQVTQMGQEVILRCVPISNHLYFYWYRQILGQKVEFLVSFYNNEISEKSEIFDDQFSVERPDGSNFTLKIRSTKLEDSAMYFCASKGQAGVNEKLFFGSGTQLSVL.

The CDR3 coding sequence is TGCGCCACGGGACAGGGGGCCGGGGAGCTGTTTTTT. Protein product: CATGQGAGELFF. The gene calls are TRBV4-3 and TRBJ2-2; TRBD1 aligns across 11 bases. Looked up from germline, CDR1 is LGHNA and CDR2 is YSLEER. CDR3 size: 12 residues. The junction had 1 base not matched to a gene; V was cut back by 10 bases and J by 6 bases.

In this sample, this clonotype turned up many times. V is TRBV29-1 and J is TRBJ2-7; the match to TRBD1 covers 8 bases. The junction had 6 bases not matched to a gene; V was cut back by 7 bases and J by 4 bases. Germline CDR1 and CDR2: SQVTM and ANQGSEA. There are 12 residues in the CDR3. The DNA for the CDR3 is TGCAGCGCAAACAGGGGGATGTACGAGCAGTACTTC. Encoded protein: CSANRGMYEQYF.

The rearrangement links TRBV20-1 to TRBJ2-7; D perhaps matches TRBD2 (5 bases). The V and J ends lost 2 bases and 0 bases respectively, with 8 bases between them. Germline-derived CDR1 and CDR2 are DFQATT and SNEGSKA (reference sequence). The CDR3 loop spans 13 amino acids. CDR3 loop: CSARPTSSYEQYF. CDR3 DNA: TGCAGTGCTAGACCAACTAGCTCCTACGAGCAGTACTTC.

The chain is built from TRBV5-1 and TRBJ2-1, with 9 positions matching TRBD2. The CDR3 spans 19 residues. CDR1 is SGHRS and CDR2 is YFSETQ in the germline V gene. Germline trimming cut 0 bases from V and 1 base from J; bases unmatched to any gene: 11. The CDR3 loop is CASSLVASGALGSYNEQFF. CDR3 nucleotide sequence: TGCGCCAGCAGCTTGGTCGCTAGCGGGGCCTTGGGGTCCTACAATGAGCAGTTCTTC.